This T cell receptor beta chain came from a study of tumor and adjacent non-tumor tissue in lung cancer. Study overall: Aged about 31 to 76 years, patients included roughly ten men and five or six women with stage I to III disease.

About this clonotype itself: Its antigen is still unknown. This clone may be a read error of a much larger clone one base away.

Points from the study as a whole: Top 100 clones took a larger repertoire share in normal lung. Tumor TCR diversity, when higher, was linked to shorter survival.

The library came from three nested PCR rounds adapted from ARM-PCR protocols. Each CDR3 protein gets one entry after TCRdb re-called the multiplex PCR reads with MiXCR. The sample consists of approximately 110,000 distinct CDR3 sequences, about 61% of them appearing once. The template was RNA from unsorted bulk tissue. The normal lung tissue was taken more than 3 cm from the tumor edge. Sequencing used distant non-tumor lung tissue. This sequence originates from a man in his sixties with non-small cell lung cancer.

The CDR3 DNA reads TGTGCCAGCAGCCAATTGTTGGATACGCATTATTTT. Protein: CASSQLLDTHYF. The rearrangement joins TRBV11-2 to TRBJ2-3; D is unclear. The CDR3 totals 12 residues. CDR1 is SGHAT and CDR2 is FQNNGV in the germline V gene.